The 2 T cell receptor beta chains reported below all come from one sample, sequenced in a study of T-cell memory formation after mild COVID-19. TCRdb itself ran the 5' RACE reads through MiXCR, one entry per CDR3 protein. The sample lists approximately 500,000 distinct CDR3 sequences; around 25% were seen once. The sample consisted of PBMCs or a T cell subset sorted from them (not recorded which). The receptor set was obtained from an adult woman who had mild COVID-19 (a few samples of this study predate the infection). Cell type and time point are not known.

This clonotype was detected only a few times. The rearrangement links TRBV29-1 to TRBJ2-2; no clear D gene. The CDR3 extends over 12 amino acids. Germline V CDR1 and CDR2: SQVTM, ANQGSEA. V was pared by 2 bases and J by 4 bases, with 5 bases between. This chain's CDR3 is CSVELGTGELFF. The CDR3 region has the DNA TGCAGCGTTGAATTGGGCACCGGGGAGCTGTTTTTT.

The chain couples TRBV30 to TRBJ2-7; a weak D match, TRBD1 (5 bases). Looked up from germline, CDR1 is GTSNPN and CDR2 is SVGIG (reference sequence). The germline V and J ends were trimmed by 4 bases and 4 bases, with 8 bases remaining between them. The CDR3 is made up of 11 amino acids. CDR3: CAWTDSYEQYF. As DNA, the CDR3 is TGTGCCTGGACCGACAGTTACGAGCAGTACTTC.